A single count supports the clone carrying this TCR beta chain. This sample was taken from a study of blood T cell repertoires in COVID-19. In the study overall: Donors in the United States, Italy and Spain gave samples during acute or convalescent COVID-19. In each case, the material was cDNA or gDNA derived from T cells, B-cell-depleted T cells, or PBMCs.

V was cut by 1 base and J by 0 bases, with 7 bases left in between. The CDR3 has 15 amino acids. Germline-derived CDR1 and CDR2 are SGHAT and FQNNGV. In the original processing: Amplification of reference gene primers was used by the study to estimate nucleated cell counts. TCRdb's copy holds only in-frame clones and misses some; the assay was immunoSEQ multiplex PCR. V and J calls plus clone size are reproduced from that table; the DNA served to infer D and trimming. The sample has 200,000 to 250,000 clones, more than 70% seen once. The sequencing sample was made of peripheral blood. This TCR derives from a woman between 55 and 75 years old with acute or convalescent COVID-19. The chain joins TRBV11-2 to TRBJ1-5, with D maybe TRBD1 (6 bases). CDR3 in amino acids: CASSLGTVSNQPQHF. The DNA of the CDR3 is TGTGCCAGCAGCTTAGGGACAGTTAGCAATCAGCCCCAGCATTTT.